This TCR beta chain was recovered during a study of cytomegalovirus exposure and HLA in healthy donors. Study-wide findings and caveats: Being indistinguishable, some V segments were excluded, TRBV6-2 and TRBV6-3 among them.

The CDR3 is 16 residues long. The V gene's germline CDR1 is MNHNS and CDR2 SASEGT. Trimming removed 2 bases at V and 0 bases at J, with 10 bases between. Vbeta (60) and Jbeta (13) primers were used in the PCR. Assay: immunoSEQ multiplex PCR; the TCRdb copy retains only in-frame clones and omits some. The profile shows around 170,000 clones, roughly 80% of them singletons. Points on this clone: The target antigen is unknown.

Sequenced: PBMCs. The receptor comes from a male donor in good health and CMV-seronegative. The chain uses TRBV6-1 and TRBJ2-2; D might be TRBD1 (6 bases). CDR3 region: CASSEWDTTNTGELFF. As DNA, the CDR3 is TGTGCCAGCAGTGAATGGGACACGACGAACACCGGGGAGCTGTTTTTT.